Listed here are 21 T cell receptor beta chains from one sample, sequenced in a study of blood T cell repertoires in COVID-19. The protocol was immunoSEQ multiplex PCR, while the TCRdb copy is restricted to in-frame clones and leaves out a portion. The table lists some 270,000 clones, about 89% of them singletons. The specimen was peripheral blood. The receptors originated from a man between 45 and 60 years old with acute or convalescent COVID-19.

The chain has TRBV5-6 and TRBJ2-7; D is undetermined. Germline CDR1 SGHDT, CDR2 YYEEEE. This CDR3 spans 11 amino acids. Trimming shortened V by 3 bases and J by 2 bases, and 3 bases separated the two germline ends. CDR3 loop: CASSSPYEQYF. The CDR3 DNA is TGTGCCAGCAGCTCTCCCTACGAGCAGTACTTC.

The sample holds one count of this clone. The J gene is TRBJ1-6, the V gene TRBV6-5; D is perhaps TRBD1 (6 bases). The CDR3 is made up of 15 amino acids. The germline V gene has CDR1 MNHEY and CDR2 SVGAGI. V was shortened by 8 bases and J by 10 bases, with 21 bases between the two germline ends. In DNA, the CDR3 is TGTGCCAGCGCGGAGGGAGGGCCGCAGGGGTCACCCCTCCACTTT. Residues: CASAEGGPQGSPLHF.

V is TRBV5-4 and J is TRBJ1-4, with D possibly matching TRBD1 (5 bases). The CDR3 contains 13 residues. Germline lookup yields CDR1 SGHNT and CDR2 YYREEE (reference sequence). V gave up 7 bases and J gave up 11 bases, with 18 bases separating them. The CDR3 nucleotides are TGTGCCAGCTCCGCGGGGGAGGTGGAGAAACTGTTTTTT. Amino acids: CASSAGEVEKLFF.

This clone is a singleton in its sample. For the CDR3, the DNA is TGTGCCAGCAGCGCCCCCACTCAGGGACAGAATAATGGCTACACCTTC. It yields the protein CASSAPTQGQNNGYTF. The V and J genes are TRBV5-4 and TRBJ1-2, with TRBD1 identical over 7 bases. Per germline, CDR1 SGHNT and CDR2 YYREEE (reference sequence). V lost 4 bases, J lost 6 bases, and 15 bases stayed unmatched. The CDR3 sequence is 16 residues long.

Comments on this clone: Within the sample, other DNA sequences also encode this same CDR3. This chain connects TRBV4-1 to TRBJ1-5; possibly TRBD1 for D (6 bases). Per the germline V gene, CDR1 is MGHRA and CDR2 is YSYEKL. The CDR3 loop spans 16 amino acids. V lost 1 base, J lost 4 bases, and 14 bases lay in between. The CDR3 DNA reads TGCGCCAGCAGCCAAGTCGGGGGAGGGGGTAATCAGCCCCAGCATTTT. Residues: CASSQVGGGGNQPQHF.

Turning to this clone: Other nucleotide sequences in the sample specify the same CDR3. This chain links TRBV5-1 with TRBJ2-1; possible D gene TRBD1, 5 bases. The CDR3 has 14 residues. V gave up 0 bases and J gave up 3 bases, with 7 bases separating them. Germline V gene lookup returns CDR1 SGHRS and CDR2 YFSETQ. CDR3 DNA: TGCGCCAGCAGCTTGGGTGACAGCTACAATGAGCAGTTCTTC. Translating it yields CASSLGDSYNEQFF.

The V call is TRBV30, the J call TRBJ1-1; TRBD1 matches at 9 bases. The CDR3 has 15 amino acids. Germline V CDR1 and CDR2: GTSNPN, SVGIG (reference sequence). Losses at the gene ends were 2 bases for V and 3 bases for J; bases not matched to a gene: 7. For the CDR3, the DNA is TGTGCCTGGAGTAACCCCAGACAGGGGGACACTGAAGCTTTCTTT. Protein sequence: CAWSNPRQGDTEAFF.

This clone was seen only once. The V and J genes are TRBV9 and TRBJ1-3; no firm D call. The CDR3 covers 15 residues. Trimming removed 1 base at V and 0 bases at J, with 8 bases between. Germline loops: CDR1 SGDLS, CDR2 YYNGEE. For the CDR3, the DNA is TGTGCCAGCAGCGTAAGCGGCGTCTCTGGAAACACCATATATTTT. Protein sequence: CASSVSGVSGNTIYF.

The rearrangement uses TRBV19 and TRBJ1-5; no reliable D call. Germline V gives CDR1 LNHDA, CDR2 SQIVND (reference sequence). This CDR3 spans 12 amino acids. With 10 bases removed from V and 7 bases from J, the gap between germline ends came to 14 bases. In DNA form, the CDR3 reads TGTGCCACCGCTGAGGTGATCCAGCCCCAGCATTTT. Encoded protein: CATAEVIQPQHF.

This rearrangement joins TRBV2 to TRBJ2-2; no clear D gene. The CDR3 totals 12 residues. The germline gives CDR1 SNHLY, CDR2 FYNNEI. The V and J ends lost 2 bases and 7 bases respectively, with 5 bases between them. CDR3 nucleotide sequence: TGTGCCAGCAGTGAATCCGGCGGGGAGCTGTTTTTT. Translated, it gives CASSESGGELFF.

The J gene is TRBJ1-2, the V gene TRBV18; the D gene is possibly TRBD1 (5 bases). The V gene's germline CDR1 is KGHSH and CDR2 LQKENI. CDR3 length: 14 residues. V lost 1 base and J 5 bases, leaving 11 bases between the germline ends. CDR3 sequence reads: CASSPRQEGYGYTF. In DNA, the CDR3 is TGTGCCAGCTCACCACGGCAGGAGGGGTATGGCTACACCTTC.

The chain links TRBV15 to TRBJ1-5; a possible D gene is TRBD1 (5 bases). Germline V gene sequence: CDR1 LNHNV, CDR2 YYDKDF (reference sequence). The CDR3 consists of 14 residues. V was clipped by 8 bases and J by 7 bases, with 18 bases between them. For the CDR3, the DNA is TGTGCCACCGCCCCCAGGAGTCCAGGGCAGCCCCAGCATTTT. Residues: CATAPRSPGQPQHF.

The chain recombines TRBV2 with TRBJ2-1; the D gene is possibly TRBD1 (5 bases). Germline loops: CDR1 SNHLY, CDR2 FYNNEI. Trimming took off 7 bases at V and 2 bases at J, with 15 bases between the two ends. This CDR3 comprises 15 residues. DNA of the CDR3: TGTGCCAGCAACTATGGCAGGGTTCCCTACAATGAGCAGTTCTTC. Its translation: CASNYGRVPYNEQFF.

This sequence joins TRBV3-1 (or the pseudogene TRBV3-2) and TRBJ1-5; possibly TRBD1 for D (6 bases). The CDR3 loop spans 17 amino acids. Between the trimmed V and J ends, which lost 3 bases and 0 bases, there was a span of 15 bases. The germline V gene encodes CDR1 LGHDT and CDR2 YNNKEL (reference sequence). CDR3 loop: CASSQSEVQGSNQPQHF. CDR3 coding DNA: TGTGCCAGCAGCCAGTCAGAGGTACAGGGTAGCAATCAGCCCCAGCATTTT.

The chain uses TRBV11-2 and TRBJ1-6, with D tentatively TRBD1 (6 bases). CDR1 is SGHAT, CDR2 FQNNGV, per germline. Trimming removed 1 base from V and 9 bases from J, with 10 bases in between. The CDR3 contains 14 residues. The chain's CDR3 is CASSLGQGSSPLHF. The CDR3 DNA reads TGTGCCAGCAGCTTAGGCCAGGGGAGTTCACCCCTCCACTTT. Supplemented by reference TRBV11-2 and TRBJ1-6, the full variable domain reads EAGVAQSPRYKIIEKRQSVAFWCNPISGHATLYWYQQILGQGPKLLIQFQNNGVVDDSQLPKDRFSAERLKGVDSTLKIQPAKLEDSAVYLCASSLGQGSSPLHFGNGTRLTVT.

The rearrangement links TRBV18 to TRBJ2-7; TRBD1 agrees at 7 bases. Germline-derived CDR1 and CDR2 are KGHSH and LQKENI. J lost 5 bases, V lost 2 bases, and 9 bases had no gene match. The CDR3 runs to 15 residues. The CDR3: CASSPSPGTAHEQYF. For the CDR3, the DNA is TGTGCCAGCTCACCAAGCCCCGGGACAGCCCACGAGCAGTACTTC.

CDR3 coding DNA: TGTGCCAGCAGCTTAGTCGGCGGGGGGCGGGGCACCGGGGAGCTGTTTTTT. Protein: CASSLVGGGRGTGELFF. This chain connects TRBV7-6 to TRBJ2-2; 8 bases match TRBD2. After removal of 1 base from V and 4 bases from J, the junction contained 8 bases not matched to a gene. Germline-derived CDR1 and CDR2 are SGHVS and FNYEAQ. This CDR3 comprises 17 residues.

The rearrangement joins TRBV19 to TRBJ2-3; D remains unclear. V lost 10 bases and J 0 bases, leaving 11 bases between the germline ends. Per germline, CDR1 LNHDA and CDR2 SQIVND (reference sequence). The CDR3 runs 13 residues. This CDR3 is CATSYGSTDTQYF. The DNA for the CDR3 is TGTGCCACCTCCTACGGTAGCACAGATACGCAGTATTTT.

The sample holds a few counts of this clone. The V call is TRBV27, the J call TRBJ1-2; D gene uncertain. V was pared by 3 bases and J by 3 bases, with 8 bases between. Germline CDR1 MNHEY, CDR2 SMNVEV (reference sequence). The CDR3 runs 13 residues. CDR3 DNA sequence: TGTGCCAGCAGTTTGGGCAGCCACTATGGCTACACCTTC. Protein product: CASSLGSHYGYTF.

The CDR3 here is CASSLTPGGATEAFF. CDR3 DNA: TGTGCCAGCAGCTTAACACCGGGGGGGGCCACTGAAGCTTTCTTT. The V gene is TRBV7-2, the J gene TRBJ1-1; D might be TRBD1 (6 bases). Trimming stripped 2 bases from V and 4 bases from J, with 14 bases between. This CDR3 is 15 amino acids long. Germline V gives CDR1 SGHTA, CDR2 FQGNSA.

Comments on this clone: One end of the junction varies from germline; a read error may be responsible. DNA for the CDR3: TGTGCCAGCAGCGGACGACAGGGCGTCGGGGCCTTC. Its protein product is CASSGRQGVGAF. J is TRBJ1-2 and V is TRBV7-9, with 7 bases fitting TRBD1. Germline V gene data show CDR1 as SEHNR and CDR2 as FQNEAQ (reference sequence). The CDR3 consists of 12 residues.